This T cell receptor beta chain was sequenced during a study of cytomegalovirus exposure and HLA in healthy donors. In the study overall: A prior study identified approximately 120 million unique TCR beta sequences from about 180 million T cells. Broader study findings: The study carried out a later analysis of TCR beta sequences. It associated around 17,000 of them with specific HLA alleles at a false discovery rate of 0.05. Some TCR beta chains (164 of them) were listed as cytomegalovirus-associated. Researchers reported that a few CMV-associated chains were confirmed in vitro as CMV antigen-specific.

The primer mix had 60 Vbeta and 13 Jbeta primers. Assay used: immunoSEQ multiplex PCR; TCRdb lists only in-frame clones, some missing. The table lists roughly 190,000 clones, around 62% of them singletons. Regarding this clone: The antigen is undetermined.

Germline V gives CDR1 MNHEY, CDR2 SMNVEV (reference sequence). V gave up 4 bases and J gave up 4 bases, with 12 bases separating them. The CDR3 length is 14 residues. The receptor was derived from a middle-aged man in good health and CMV-seronegative. The V gene is TRBV27, the J gene TRBJ2-3; a weak D match, TRBD1 (6 bases). Sequencing was carried out using PBMCs. This chain's CDR3 is CASSSDSGADTQYF. CDR3 bases: TGTGCCAGCAGTTCGGACTCAGGGGCAGATACGCAGTATTTT.